Listed below are T cell receptor beta chains from one sample, sequenced in a study of T cell responses to AZD1222 COVID-19 vaccine. Data came from immunoSEQ multiplex PCR; TCRdb stores just in-frame clones and leaves some out. The table records over 100,000 clones, roughly 87% of them present only once. The sequencing here drew on peripheral blood, taken on day 0 of AZD1222 vaccination. All receptors derive from an adult in good health. Each CDR3 is given with its conserved first and last residue. Only some rows state a clone size, as once, few, many or a class for expanded clones.

V gene	CDR3 length	clone size	CDR3 protein
TRBV10-3	11	-	CATALAYEQYF
TRBV6-5	12	-	CASRGITNEQFF
TRBV30	12	-	CAWSVPDEKLFF
TRBV11-3	20	once	CASSCLSGTGVPRWNTEAFF
TRBV28	14	-	CASSFPRDSYEQYF
TRBV30	16	-	CACNLGGTGGLRSVFF
TRBV3-1/TRBV3-2	13	-	CASSRDGPYEQYF
TRBV20-1	11	-	CSASRGYEQYF
TRBV27	15	-	CASSFTGQGNYGYTF
TRBV4-3	13	once	CASSQGTNTEAFF
TRBV7-2	13	-	CASSLTGGNEQYF
TRBV18	13	once	CASSPRSGEKLFF
TRBV19	15	few	CASTPRGPNTGELFF
TRBV6-6	12	-	CASSYQGPEQYF
TRBV28	13	once	CASSSTANYGYTF
TRBV5-4	14	-	CASSLAGPSYEQYF
TRBV27	16	-	CASSLSRKKTRNTIYF
TRBV21-1	16	-	CASSPQCMGAKQPQHF
TRBV28	15	-	CASSFLTGASYEQYF
TRBV19	15	-	CASSIFWGGTDTQYF
TRBV7-6	18	-	CASSLLQVSSGGVETQYF
TRBV4-3	14	few	CASSQDRSGLTQYF
TRBV27	15	-	CASSLAAGLLSTQYF
TRBV5-1	15	-	CASSSTGTAGYEQYF
TRBV5-6	15	-	CASSPSRGLNTEAFF
TRBV5-4	14	-	CASSFGIGQDEQFF
TRBV6-5	15	-	CASKRDELAKNIQYF
TRBV10-2	14	-	CASSPGQTSYEQYF
TRBV7-9	11	-	CASSSGNGEFF
TRBV28	17	-	CASRLPHRLKGNQPQHF
TRBV4-1	17	-	CASSQGTGGLSKNIQYF
TRBV7-2	13	-	CASSSGSGGGYTF
TRBV7-2	13	-	CASSRPGAYEQYF
TRBV21-1	17	-	CASSAPRGEKSNTEAFF
TRBV7-8	17	few	CASRFHPGRANYNEQFF
TRBV10-2	14	-	CASSESGQGFEQYF
TRBV6-2/TRBV6-3	13	-	CASSYFYPGELFF
TRBV7-7	15	-	CASSPRDRVSYEQYF
TRBV7-2	11	-	CASSGTYEQYF
TRBV6-2/TRBV6-3	16	-	CASSYGAGYGTDTQYF
TRBV28	17	-	CASSLNVLGGSASPLHF
TRBV30	13	-	CAWKQGAGNTIYF
TRBV28	14	-	CASSFIRSSYEQYF
TRBV2	15	-	CASSFLAGGENEQFF
TRBV28	12	-	CASWDSVYEQYF
TRBV11-3	13	-	CASSLDEDTEAFF
TRBV7-9	14	-	CASSGGQTNYGYTF
TRBV30	16	few	CAWRKGVFSGANVLTF
TRBV5-5	17	-	CASSEGYRRAMNQPQHF